This entry lists 8 T cell receptor beta chains sequenced from one sample in a study of shared clonotypes between healthy human individuals. Method: immunoSEQ multiplex PCR; TCRdb's copy keeps in-frame clones and lacks some. This sample has some 1.5 million clones, with roughly 98% found just once. Sequences were obtained from naive CD4+ T cells sorted from blood. The sample's subset: CD45RA+ positively selected. The receptors were sampled from a man aged 30-40 years in good health.

The J gene is TRBJ1-2, the V gene TRBV4-2; D is uncertain. The CDR3 spans 15 residues. CDR1 is LGHNA and CDR2 is YNFKEQ in the germline V gene. V lost 1 base, J lost 6 bases, and 15 bases lay in between. Here the CDR3 reads CASSQGLVRIDGYTF. The CDR3 coding sequence is TGTGCCAGCAGCCAAGGTCTAGTCCGGATCGATGGCTACACCTTC.

The J gene is TRBJ1-1, the V gene TRBV6-5, with unresolved D. This CDR3 has 13 amino acids. Trimming left V 6 bases short and J 6 bases short, with 14 bases between. Germline V gives CDR1 MNHEY, CDR2 SVGAGI. CDR3 sequence reads: CASRITPVSEAFF. The CDR3, as DNA: TGTGCCAGCAGGATCACCCCGGTCTCTGAAGCTTTCTTT.

J is TRBJ2-7 and V is TRBV11-2; perhaps TRBD2 as D (6 bases). Germline loops: CDR1 SGHAT, CDR2 FQNNGV. The CDR3 runs 15 residues. Deletions cut 4 bases from V and 0 bases from J, with 13 bases between. Here the CDR3 DNA reads TGTGCCAGCAGCTCAGAACGGGACTTCTCCTACGAGCAGTACTTC. It is translated as CASSSERDFSYEQYF. The complete variable domain, with remaining parts taken from reference TRBV11-2 and TRBJ2-7, reads EAGVAQSPRYKIIEKRQSVAFWCNPISGHATLYWYQQILGQGPKLLIQFQNNGVVDDSQLPKDRFSAERLKGVDSTLKIQPAKLEDSAVYLCASSSERDFSYEQYFGPGTRLTVT.

V usage is TRBV4-2 and J usage is TRBJ1-1, with D possibly being TRBD1 (5 bases). Germline CDR1 and CDR2: LGHNA and YNFKEQ. V was shortened by 2 bases and J by 7 bases, with 17 bases between the two germline ends. This CDR3 has 15 residues. The CDR3, as DNA: TGTGCCAGCAGCCAACATCCGGGACGTATTTTTGAAGCTTTCTTT. The encoded protein is CASSQHPGRIFEAFF.

The V gene is TRBV6-1, the J gene TRBJ2-7; the D gene is possibly TRBD1 (6 bases). The germline V gene has CDR1 MNHNS and CDR2 SASEGT. The germline V and J ends were trimmed by 6 bases and 6 bases, with 15 bases remaining between them. The CDR3 runs to 13 residues. The CDR3 nucleotides read TGTGCCAGCAGCTTGACAGGAACGGGCGAGCAGTACTTC. Translated: CASSLTGTGEQYF.

The rearrangement uses TRBV15 and TRBJ2-7, with 8 bases fitting TRBD2. CDR1 is LNHNV, CDR2 YYDKDF, per germline (reference sequence). The CDR3 runs 19 residues. The V and J ends lost 0 bases and 6 bases, in that order; junction bases with no gene match: 19. DNA for the CDR3: TGTGCCACCAGCAGAGATAAGGCGCGCGCGGGAGGATTCTCCCTCGAGCAGTACTTC. This gives the protein CATSRDKARAGGFSLEQYF.

V is TRBV27 and J is TRBJ1-5; 7 nucleotides agree with TRBD1. The CDR3 consists of 15 residues. CDR1 and CDR2 from the germline V gene are MNHEY and SMNVEV (reference sequence). V lost 5 bases and J lost 6; bases outside the gene matches: 10. CDR3 amino acids: CASSPNPGGAQPQHF. The CDR3 DNA follows: TGTGCCAGCAGTCCCAACCCAGGGGGTGCTCAGCCCCAGCATTTT.

The J gene is TRBJ2-3, the V gene TRBV9; D is uncertain. The V gene lost 4 bases and the J gene lost 7 bases, with 13 bases spanning the gap. The CDR3 loop spans 13 amino acids. Per the germline V gene, CDR1 is SGDLS and CDR2 is YYNGEE. The CDR3, as DNA: TGTGCCAGCAGCACAAAAGCTGGAAATACGCAGTATTTT. It is translated as CASSTKAGNTQYF.